These 6 T cell receptor beta chains share one sample of origin, sequenced in a study of OX40 agonist ivuxolimab in advanced cancers. Some clones are missing from TCRdb's copy, which holds only in-frame ones; the method was immunoSEQ multiplex PCR. The sample records about 98,000 clones, around 94% being singletons. This material consisted of CD4+ or CD8+ T cells sorted from blood, taken in a trial of the OX40 agonist ivuxolimab. The receptors were gathered from an adult with an advanced solid tumor such as melanoma, head and neck, liver or kidney cancer.

The chain combines TRBV2 with TRBJ2-5; D not certain. Trimming cost V 6 bases and J 5 bases, with 13 bases left between them. The CDR3 is 13 residues long. Germline-derived CDR1 and CDR2 are SNHLY and FYNNEI. The CDR3 protein is CASSTDHGETQYF. CDR3 coding DNA: TGTGCCAGCAGCACAGACCACGGGGAGACCCAGTACTTC.

The genes are TRBV7-3 and TRBJ1-6; TRBD1 agrees at 10 bases. V lost 1 base and J lost 10; bases outside the gene matches: 4. Germline loops: CDR1 SGHTA, CDR2 FQGTGA. The CDR3 totals 15 residues. The CDR3 bases are TGTGCCAGCAGCTTAAGAGGGACAGGGGTGTCACCCCTCCACTTT. Encoded protein: CASSLRGTGVSPLHF.

V and J are TRBV10-3 and TRBJ1-6; D is undetermined. The germline CDR1 and CDR2 sequences are ENHRY and SYGVKD. V lost 11 bases and J 0 bases, leaving 8 bases between the germline ends. The CDR3 is 13 amino acids. Here the CDR3 reads CAGGSSYNSPLHF. The CDR3, as DNA: TGTGCCGGCGGAAGCTCCTATAATTCACCCCTCCACTTT.

The gene calls are TRBV27 and TRBJ2-1; D remains unclear. The CDR3 consists of 12 residues. Per the germline V gene, CDR1 is MNHEY and CDR2 is SMNVEV (reference sequence). Trimming removed 6 bases from V and 4 bases from J, with 7 bases in between. This CDR3 is CASRAAYNEQFF. The CDR3 nucleotides are TGTGCCAGCAGGGCCGCGTACAATGAGCAGTTCTTC.

The rearrangement joins TRBV6-5 to TRBJ1-5, with 8 bases aligning to TRBD1. Germline assignment: CDR1 MNHEY and CDR2 SVGAGI. This CDR3 spans 13 amino acids. With V trimmed by 6 bases and J by 5 bases, 3 bases remained unmatched. The CDR3, as DNA: TGTGCCAGCAGCAGGGACAGGCATCAGCCCCAGCATTTT. Protein product: CASSRDRHQPQHF.

The genes are TRBV18 and TRBJ2-3; D is perhaps TRBD1 (6 bases). The CDR3 is 14 residues long. The germline V gene encodes CDR1 KGHSH and CDR2 LQKENI. V lost 1 base to trimming and J lost 5 bases, with 10 bases between them. The CDR3 loop is CASSPRTGRDTQYF. In nucleotides, the CDR3 is TGTGCCAGCTCACCACGAACAGGGCGAGATACGCAGTATTTT.